This T cell receptor (beta chain) emerged from a study of cytomegalovirus exposure and HLA in healthy donors. In the study overall: The roughly 110 validation repertoires matched the roughly 700 first-cohort repertoires in platform, a later analysis reported.

Separate from the approximately 670-subject first cohort was the roughly 130-subject validation cohort, to which the donors belonged. Generated by immunoSEQ multiplex PCR, the TCRdb table keeps only in-frame clones and is missing some. The table records approximately 170,000 clones, 84% of them present only once. At least ten counts were recorded for this clone. Its antigen is unknown. Findings and limits, study-wide: According to a subsequent analysis, TCR clusters from the first cohort were inclined to appear together in the 110 or so validation repertoires. Most TCRs appeared rarely, but some public TCRs recurred in many donors.

The sample was PBMCs. This TCR was recovered from a man younger than 45 in good health and CMV-seropositive.

The CDR3 here is CASSLSGLVTYEQYF. The CDR3 DNA is TGTGCCAGCAGTTTATCGGGACTGGTAACCTACGAGCAGTACTTC. The chain has TRBV27 and TRBJ2-7; D might be TRBD2 (6 bases). Trimming removed 0 bases at V and 2 bases at J, with 11 bases between. The germline V gene encodes CDR1 MNHEY and CDR2 SMNVEV (reference sequence). The CDR3 covers 15 residues.